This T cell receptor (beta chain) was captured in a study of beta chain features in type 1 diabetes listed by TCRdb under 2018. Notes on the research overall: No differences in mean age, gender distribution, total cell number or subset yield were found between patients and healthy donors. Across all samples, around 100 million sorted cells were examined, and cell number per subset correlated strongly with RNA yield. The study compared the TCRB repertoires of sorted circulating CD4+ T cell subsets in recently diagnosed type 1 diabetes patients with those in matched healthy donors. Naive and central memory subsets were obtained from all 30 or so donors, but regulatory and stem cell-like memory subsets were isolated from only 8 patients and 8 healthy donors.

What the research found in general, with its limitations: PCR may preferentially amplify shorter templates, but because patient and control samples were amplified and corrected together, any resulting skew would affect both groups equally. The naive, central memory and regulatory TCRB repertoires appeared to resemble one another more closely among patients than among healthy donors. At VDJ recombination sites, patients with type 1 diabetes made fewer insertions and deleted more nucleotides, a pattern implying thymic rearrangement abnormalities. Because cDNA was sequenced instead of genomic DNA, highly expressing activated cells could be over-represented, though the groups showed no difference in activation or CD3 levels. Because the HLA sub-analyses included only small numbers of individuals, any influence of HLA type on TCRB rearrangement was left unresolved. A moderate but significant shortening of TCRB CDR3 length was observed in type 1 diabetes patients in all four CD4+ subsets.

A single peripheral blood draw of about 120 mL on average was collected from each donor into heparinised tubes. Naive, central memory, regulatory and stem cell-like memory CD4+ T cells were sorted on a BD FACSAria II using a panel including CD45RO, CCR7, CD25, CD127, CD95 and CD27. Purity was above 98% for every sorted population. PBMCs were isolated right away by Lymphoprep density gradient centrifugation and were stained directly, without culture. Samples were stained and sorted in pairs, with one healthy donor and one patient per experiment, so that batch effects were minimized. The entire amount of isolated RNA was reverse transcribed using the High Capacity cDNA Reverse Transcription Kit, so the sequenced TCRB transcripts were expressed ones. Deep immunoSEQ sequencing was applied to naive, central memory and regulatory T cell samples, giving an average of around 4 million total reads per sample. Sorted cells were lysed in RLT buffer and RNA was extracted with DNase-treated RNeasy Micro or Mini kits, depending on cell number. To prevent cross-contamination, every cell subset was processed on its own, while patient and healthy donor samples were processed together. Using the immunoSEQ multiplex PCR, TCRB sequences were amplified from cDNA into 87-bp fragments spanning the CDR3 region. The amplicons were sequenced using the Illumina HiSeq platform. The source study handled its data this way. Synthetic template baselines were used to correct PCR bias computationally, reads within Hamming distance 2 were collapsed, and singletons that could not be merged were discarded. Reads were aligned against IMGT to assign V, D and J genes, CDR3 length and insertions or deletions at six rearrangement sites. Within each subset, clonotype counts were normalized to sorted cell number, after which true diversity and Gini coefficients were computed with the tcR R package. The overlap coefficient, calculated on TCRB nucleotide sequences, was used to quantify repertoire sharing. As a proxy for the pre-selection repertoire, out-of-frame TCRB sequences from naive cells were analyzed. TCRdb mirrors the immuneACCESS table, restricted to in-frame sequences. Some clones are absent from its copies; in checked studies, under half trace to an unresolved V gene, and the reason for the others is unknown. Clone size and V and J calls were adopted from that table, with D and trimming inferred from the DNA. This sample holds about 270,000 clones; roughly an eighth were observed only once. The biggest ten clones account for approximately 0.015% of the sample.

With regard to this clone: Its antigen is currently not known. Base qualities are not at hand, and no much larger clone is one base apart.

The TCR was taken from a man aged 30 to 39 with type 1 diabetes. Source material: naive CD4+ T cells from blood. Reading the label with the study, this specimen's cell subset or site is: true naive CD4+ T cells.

The nucleotide sequence reads TGTGCCAGCAGTCACGGACGGGACAGGGATACGCAGTATTTT. Translated, this is CASSHGRDRDTQYF. The V and J genes are TRBV7-2 and TRBJ2-3, with 8 bases matching TRBD1. The CDR3 spans 14 residues, from the cysteine through the phenylalanine. The retained sequence is limited to the CDR3, 42 bases, with the frame set at the first base. The germline V gene yields SGHTA for CDR1 and FQGNSA for CDR2. Germline trimming amounts to 6 bases on V and 6 bases on J, with 8 as the count of junction bases outside the gene matches.